The present TCR beta chain was sequenced within a study of T cell repertoires in cytomegalovirus infection. Background on the study: Recently identified HLA-C-restricted CMV epitopes were used, and well-studied HLA-B-restricted CMV epitopes were used as well. Indications came from public TCR beta signatures; they pointed to CMV infection and to a matching HLA type.

CDR1 and CDR2 (germline): SEHNR, FQNEAQ (reference sequence). V lost 2 bases and J lost 4; bases outside the gene matches: 11. This CDR3 has 17 residues. As regards this clonotype: The antigen remains unidentified.

Study-level results: In two of eight donors, the top clonotype was HLA-C-restricted CMV-specific.

TCRdb processed the reads anew with MiXCR; each CDR3 protein has one entry. The sample consists of hundreds of thousands of distinct CDR3 sequences, about 44% of them appearing once. The J gene is TRBJ1-1, the V gene TRBV7-9, with 9 bases matching TRBD1. The sample in question was cultured PBMCs, obtained from culture after CMV antigen stimulation. The receptor was derived from a human donor in good health (CMV status not recorded). Some clones in this sample may be carry-over from other donors' samples. The CDR3 DNA follows: TGTGCCAGCAGCTTAAGGTCACAGGGGGCGGTGAGCACTGAAGCTTTCTTT. This gives the protein CASSLRSQGAVSTEAFF.